This T cell receptor (beta chain) was documented in a study of blood T cell repertoires in COVID-19. Study-wide context: Sites across the United States, Italy and Spain contributed samples from acute and convalescent COVID-19.

Authors' analysis steps: It was from reference gene primer amplification that nucleated cell counts were estimated. Some clones are missing from TCRdb's copy, which holds only in-frame ones; the method was immunoSEQ multiplex PCR. V and J calls plus clone size are reproduced from that table; the DNA served to infer D and trimming. The table lists approximately 150,000 clones, roughly 78% of them singletons, with approximately 14% in the top ten. Germline V gives CDR1 GTSNPN, CDR2 SVGIG (reference sequence). The CDR3 contains 14 residues. Deletions cut 1 base from V and 8 bases from J, with 18 bases between.

The TCR sequence derives from a human donor with acute or convalescent COVID-19. The donor label of this sample is uncertain. Material: peripheral blood. This chain connects TRBV30 to TRBJ2-7; D might be TRBD1 (6 bases). CDR3: CAWSEAGVLMKQYF. As DNA, the CDR3 is TGTGCCTGGAGTGAGGCAGGGGTTCTTATGAAGCAGTACTTC. Together with reference TRBV30 and TRBJ2-7, the CDR3 gives the full variable domain: SQTIHQWPATLVQPVGSPLSLECTVEGTSNPNLYWYRQAAGRGLQLLFYSVGIGQISSEVPQNLSASRPQDRQFILSSKKLLLSDSGFYLCAWSEAGVLMKQYFGPGTRLTVT.